This TCR beta chain was found in a study of cytomegalovirus exposure and HLA in healthy donors. Study-level points and caveats: The analysis excluded some indistinguishable V segments, including TRBV6-2 and TRBV6-3. Later, an analysis found that common viral pathogens appeared to be linked with several of the most significant clusters. CMV serostatus was the sole immune exposure information available.

This PCR relied on a set of 60 Vbeta primers and 13 Jbeta primers. Per the authors' pipeline: An analysis performed later counted around 80 million unique TCR beta chains (roughly 10 million of them shared). The table came from immunoSEQ multiplex PCR; TCRdb's copy has only in-frame clones and leaves some out. V, J and clone size are those of that table, while D and trimming were read from the DNA. The data include 70,000 or so clones; the top ten clones carry about 2.9%. With 5 bases clipped from V and 7 bases from J, the junction kept 1 base outside the gene matches. CDR3 length: 13 residues. The germline CDR1 and CDR2 sequences are SGDLS and YYNGEE. In regard to this clone: Its matching antigen is unknown.

The clonotype originates from a man in his forties in good health and CMV-seronegative. This chain uses TRBV9 with TRBJ1-6, with 9 bases aligning to TRBD1. The sample comprised PBMCs. The CDR3 sequence: CASRGQGNSPLHF. The CDR3 region has the DNA TGTGCCAGCAGAGGACAGGGGAATTCACCCCTCCACTTT.